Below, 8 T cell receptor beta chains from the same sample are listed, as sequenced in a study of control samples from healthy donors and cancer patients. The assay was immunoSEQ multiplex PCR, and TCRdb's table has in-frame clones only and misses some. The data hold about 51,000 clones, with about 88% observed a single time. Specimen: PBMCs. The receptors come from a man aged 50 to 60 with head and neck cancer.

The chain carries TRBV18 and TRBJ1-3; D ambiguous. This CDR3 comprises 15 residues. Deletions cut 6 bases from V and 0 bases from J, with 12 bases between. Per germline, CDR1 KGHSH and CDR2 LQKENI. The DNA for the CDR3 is TGTGCCAGCTCGAAGTCCGGGGTCTCTGGAAACACCATATATTTT. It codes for CASSKSGVSGNTIYF.

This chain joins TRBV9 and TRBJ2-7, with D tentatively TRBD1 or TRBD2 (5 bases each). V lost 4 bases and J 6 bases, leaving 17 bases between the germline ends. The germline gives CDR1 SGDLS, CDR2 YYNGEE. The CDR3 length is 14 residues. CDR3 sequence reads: CASSMWDGAGEQYF. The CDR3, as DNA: TGTGCCAGCAGCATGTGGGACGGCGCGGGCGAGCAGTACTTC.

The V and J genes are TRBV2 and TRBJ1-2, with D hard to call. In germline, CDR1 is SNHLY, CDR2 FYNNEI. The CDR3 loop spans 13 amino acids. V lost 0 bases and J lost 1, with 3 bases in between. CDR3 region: CASSEAFNYGYTF. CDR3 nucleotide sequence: TGTGCCAGCAGTGAAGCCTTTAACTATGGCTACACCTTC.

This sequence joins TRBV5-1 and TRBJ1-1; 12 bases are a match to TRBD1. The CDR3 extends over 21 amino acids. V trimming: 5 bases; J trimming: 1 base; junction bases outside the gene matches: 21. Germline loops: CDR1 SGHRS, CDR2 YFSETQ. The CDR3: CASRSRGTGGAGFFGNTEAFF. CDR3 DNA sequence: TGCGCCAGCAGGTCTCGGGGGACAGGGGGCGCGGGATTCTTCGGGAACACTGAAGCTTTCTTT. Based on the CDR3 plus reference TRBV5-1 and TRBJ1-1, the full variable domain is KAGVTQTPRYLIKTRGQQVTLSCSPISGHRSVSWYQQTPGQGLQFLFEYFSETQRNKGNFPGRFSGRQFSNSRSEMNVSTLELGDSALYLCASRSRGTGGAGFFGNTEAFFGQGTRLTVV.

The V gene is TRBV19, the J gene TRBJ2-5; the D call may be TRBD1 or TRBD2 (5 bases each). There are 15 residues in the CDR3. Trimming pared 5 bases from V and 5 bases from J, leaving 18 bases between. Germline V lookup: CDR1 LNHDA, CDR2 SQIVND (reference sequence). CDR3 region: CASSFKALGVETQYF. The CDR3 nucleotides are TGTGCCAGTAGTTTCAAGGCCCTGGGGGTGGAGACCCAGTACTTC.

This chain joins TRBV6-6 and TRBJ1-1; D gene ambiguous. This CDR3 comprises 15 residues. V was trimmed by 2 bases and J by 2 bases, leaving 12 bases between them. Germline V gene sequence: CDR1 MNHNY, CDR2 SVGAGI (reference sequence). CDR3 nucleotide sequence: TGTGCCAGCAGTTACCGGACCTCTCTAAACACTGAAGCTTTCTTT. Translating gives CASSYRTSLNTEAFF.

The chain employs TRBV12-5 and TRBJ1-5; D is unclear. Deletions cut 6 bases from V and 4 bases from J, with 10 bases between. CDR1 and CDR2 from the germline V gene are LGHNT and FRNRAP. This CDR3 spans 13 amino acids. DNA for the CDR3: TGTGCTAGTGGCCCCGGCAAGAATCAGCCCCAGCATTTT. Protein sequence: CASGPGKNQPQHF.

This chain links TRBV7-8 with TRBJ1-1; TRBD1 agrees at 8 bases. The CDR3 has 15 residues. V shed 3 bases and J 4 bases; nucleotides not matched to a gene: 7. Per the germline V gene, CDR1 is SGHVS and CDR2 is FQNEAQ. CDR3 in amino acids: CASSLRTGIGTEAFF. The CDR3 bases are TGTGCCAGCAGCTTGCGGACAGGGATCGGCACTGAAGCTTTCTTT.